Below, one T cell receptor (beta chain) is given with its context. This record belongs to a study of blood T cell repertoires in COVID-19. Looking at the study overall: Samples taken during acute and convalescent COVID-19 were collected in the United States, Italy and Spain. T cells, B-cell-depleted T cells, or PBMCs supplied cDNA or gDNA.

The length of the CDR3 is 14 residues. Germline V lookup: CDR1 LNHDA, CDR2 SQIVND (reference sequence). The V gene lost 5 bases and the J gene lost 2 bases, with 12 bases spanning the gap. Source study methods: Scientists estimated how many nucleated cells there were by amplifying reference gene primers. Sequencing used immunoSEQ multiplex PCR; TCRdb keeps in-frame clones, though not all of them. V and J calls and clone size follow that table, whereas D and trimming were derived from the DNA. Of 150,000 or so clones in the sample, about 86% were seen once. V usage is TRBV19 and J usage is TRBJ2-5; TRBD1 is a possible D gene (5 bases). Sequenced sample: peripheral blood. This TCR derives from a man aged 50 to 60 with active or convalescent COVID-19. CDR3 coding DNA: TGTGCCAGTAGTCTCCAGGGATTACAAGAGACCCAGTACTTC. Amino acids: CASSLQGLQETQYF.